This entry describes one T cell receptor (beta chain). Its recognized antigen is unknown. Base quality data are lacking; no much larger clone is found one base away. The TCR beta CDR3 regions were amplified from the RNA transcripts. A first-round RT-PCR of the TCR CDR3 used the HTBI primer set with the Qiagen OneStep RT-PCR kit. The libraries were constructed in a second round of multiplex PCR and then size-selected and purified. Libraries were sequenced paired-end with 100 bp reads on an Illumina HiSeq2000. Concerning the study's data processing: SOAPnuke was used to process the raw data, with reads discarded if the reads contained adapters or uncalled bases, had a mean Phred below 15, or lacked an exact constant-primer or identifier match. High-quality paired reads were merged using COPE v1.2.5, and each unique nucleotide sequence was defined as a clonotype. Clonotypes were aligned to IMGT TRBV, TRBD and TRBJ reference segments using MiTCR v1.1. Only V-J combinations with frequency above 0.0001, covering 99.2% of repertoires, were analysed. A TCS score was defined as the ratio of F50 (clonal expansion) to E x V (chaos), with BLOSUM62-based TCRdist applied between CDR3 peptides within each V-J. Welch's t-statistics and random forest reduced several hundred V-J features to fewer than 15, which were used in a naive Bayes classifier (R e1071). Thyroid-blood repertoire similarity was quantified with the Morisita-Horn index. TCRdb cleaned the public reads at Q25 with fastp, built clones with MiXCR and kept in-frame beta chains. Identical CDR3 proteins give one entry, which carries the most common genes and DNA. Here the V and J calls rest on TCRdb's processing, not on the authors' analysis. Counted in this sample were about 840,000 distinct CDR3 sequences; 38% of them appeared once. 7% to 10% of the sample goes to the ten largest clones.

This entry comes from a study of T cells in Graves' hyperthyroidism and ophthalmopathy (dated by TCRdb to between 2018 and 2021). A note on the overall study: Peripheral blood samples were taken at the time of initial diagnosis, prior to any treatment. To identify TCR V-J signatures that set the groups apart, the researchers used a discovery cohort of about a hundred patients, made up of around 42 with Graves' ophthalmopathy and 55 to 65 with stable Graves' hyperthyroidism. Prospective prediction of ophthalmopathy was tested in an independent validation cohort of approximately 19 hyperthyroidism patients and 15 to 17 patients who later progressed to ophthalmopathy. The 100 discovery patients were randomly divided into training and test sets at a 7:3 ratio. Thyroid tissue and blood T-cell repertoires from over 5 Graves' hyperthyroidism patients were also compared in the study. Following sampling, methimazole starting at 30 mg daily was given to hyperthyroidism patients, and high-dose intravenous methylprednisolone was given to ophthalmopathy patients. The paper describes TCR Vbeta CDR3 sequencing of 120 to 150 peripheral blood samples, made up of 43 ophthalmopathy patients, 70 to 75 hyperthyroidism patients and 17 progressor patients.

CDR1 and CDR2 were assigned from the germline V gene (reference sequence) as SEHNR and FQNEAQ. Germline trimming: 2 bases from V, 2 bases from J; junction bases outside gene matches: 4. Including cysteine and phenylalanine, the CDR3 has 17 amino acids. Here the CDR3 DNA is all that survives: 51 bases in frame from base 1. Study-level results and caveats: Sample size was not statistically predetermined, and investigators were not blinded to group allocation. A model built on a 13 V-J signature distinguished ophthalmopathy from stable hyperthyroidism, reaching 85% to 90% sensitivity and 81% to 83% specificity in cross-validation and 80%/75% in testing. In validation, progression to ophthalmopathy was predicted by the model with roughly 71% sensitivity and 72.22% specificity, a median of around 5.9 months before onset. Blood samples also contained most of the expanded thyroid clonotypes (frequency above 0.001), which suggests that blood repertoires may reflect thyroid immune responses.

Graves' hyperthyroidism was defined as stable when no progression to ophthalmopathy occurred over 18 months of follow-up. Hyperthyroidism patients were newly diagnosed, had a disease duration of under 2 months, and were aged 18 to 65 years. Any patient with an uncontrolled infection, another autoimmune disease, pregnancy or lactation was excluded. Diagnoses relied on clinical symptoms, serum thyroxine and TRAb, thyroid ultrasound and orbital computed tomography. PBMCs were isolated from roughly 10 ml of fresh peripheral blood by Ficoll-Paque density gradient centrifugation. Total RNA was extracted with Trizol reagent, and quality was checked on an Agilent 2100 Bioanalyzer.

This sequence originates from a man between 18 and 35 years old with Graves' hyperthyroidism. This chain joins TRBV7-9 to TRBJ2-6, with TRBD1 matching 9 junction bases. Sequencing input: blood. The nucleotides are TGTGCCAGCAGCTTAATAACAGGGGGCCCTGGGGCCAACGTCCTGACTTTC. This codes for CASSLITGGPGANVLTF.